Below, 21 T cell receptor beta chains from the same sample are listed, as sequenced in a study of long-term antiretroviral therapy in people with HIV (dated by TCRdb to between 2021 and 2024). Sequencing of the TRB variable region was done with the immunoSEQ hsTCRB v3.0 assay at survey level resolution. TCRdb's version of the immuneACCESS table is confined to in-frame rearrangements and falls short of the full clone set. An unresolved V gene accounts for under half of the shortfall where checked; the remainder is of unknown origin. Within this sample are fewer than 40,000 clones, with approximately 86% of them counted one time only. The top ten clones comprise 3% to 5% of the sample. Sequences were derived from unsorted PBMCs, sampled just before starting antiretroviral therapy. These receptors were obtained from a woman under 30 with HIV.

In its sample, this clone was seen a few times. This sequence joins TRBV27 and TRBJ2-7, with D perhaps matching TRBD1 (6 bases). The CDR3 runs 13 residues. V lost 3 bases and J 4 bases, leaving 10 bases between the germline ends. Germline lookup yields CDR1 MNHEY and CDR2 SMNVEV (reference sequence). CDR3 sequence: CASSFPGDYEQYF. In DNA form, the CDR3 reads TGTGCCAGCAGTTTTCCAGGGGATTACGAGCAGTACTTC.

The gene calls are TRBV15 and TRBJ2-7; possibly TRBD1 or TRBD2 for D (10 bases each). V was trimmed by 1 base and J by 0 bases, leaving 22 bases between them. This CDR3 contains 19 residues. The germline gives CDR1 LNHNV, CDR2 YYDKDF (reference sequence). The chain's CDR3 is CATSRARDRGLAISYEQYF. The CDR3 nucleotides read TGTGCCACCAGCAGAGCCCGGGACAGGGGACTAGCGATCTCCTACGAGCAGTACTTC. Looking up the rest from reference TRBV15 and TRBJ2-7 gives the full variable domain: DAMVIQNPRYQVTQFGKPVTLSCSQTLNHNVMYWYQQKSSQAPKLLFHYYDKDFNNEADTPDNFQSRRPNTSFCFLDIRSPGLGDTAMYLCATSRARDRGLAISYEQYFGPGTRLTVT.

This chain's CDR3 is CASSRPTLGESGQYF. CDR3 nucleotides: TGTGCCAGCTCACGCCCAACTCTGGGGGAAAGCGGGCAGTACTTC. The chain combines TRBV18 with TRBJ2-7, with D perhaps assigned TRBD1 or TRBD2 (5 bases each). Looked up from germline, CDR1 is KGHSH and CDR2 is LQKENI. This CDR3 spans 15 amino acids. Trimming left V 4 bases short and J 9 bases short, with 22 bases between.

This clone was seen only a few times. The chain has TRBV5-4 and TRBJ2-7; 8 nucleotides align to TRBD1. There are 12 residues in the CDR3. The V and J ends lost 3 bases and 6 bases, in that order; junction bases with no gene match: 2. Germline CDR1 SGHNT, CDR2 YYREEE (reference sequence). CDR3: CASSSTGAEQYF. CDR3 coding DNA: TGTGCCAGCAGCTCGACAGGGGCCGAGCAGTACTTC.

The CDR3 nucleotides are TGTGCCAGCAGCGTAGGTCGGACAGGGGGGAACACTGAAGCTTTCTTT. As protein: CASSVGRTGGNTEAFF. The gene calls are TRBV9 and TRBJ1-1, with 10 bases fitting TRBD1. The CDR3 covers 16 residues. V lost 0 bases and J lost 1; bases outside the gene matches: 3. Per the germline V gene, CDR1 is SGDLS and CDR2 is YYNGEE.

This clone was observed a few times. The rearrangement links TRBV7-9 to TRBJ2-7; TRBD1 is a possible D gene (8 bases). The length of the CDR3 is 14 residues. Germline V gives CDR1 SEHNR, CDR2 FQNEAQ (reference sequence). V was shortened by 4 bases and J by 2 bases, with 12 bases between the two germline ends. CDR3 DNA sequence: TGTGCCAGCAGCTGGGGGGGACAGGCCTACGAGCAGTACTTC. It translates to CASSWGGQAYEQYF. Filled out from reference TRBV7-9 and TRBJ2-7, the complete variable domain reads DTGVSQNPRHKITKRGQNVTFRCDPISEHNRLYWYRQTLGQGPEFLTYFQNEAQLEKSRLLSDRFSAERPKGSFSTLEIQRTEQGDSAMYLCASSWGGQAYEQYFGPGTRLTVT.

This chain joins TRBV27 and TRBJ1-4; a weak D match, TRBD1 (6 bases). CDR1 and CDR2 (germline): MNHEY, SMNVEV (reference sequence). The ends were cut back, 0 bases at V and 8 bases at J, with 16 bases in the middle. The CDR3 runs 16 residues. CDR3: CASSLSGGGNEEKLFF. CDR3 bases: TGTGCCAGCAGTTTATCGGGGGGGGGCAATGAAGAAAAACTGTTTTTT.

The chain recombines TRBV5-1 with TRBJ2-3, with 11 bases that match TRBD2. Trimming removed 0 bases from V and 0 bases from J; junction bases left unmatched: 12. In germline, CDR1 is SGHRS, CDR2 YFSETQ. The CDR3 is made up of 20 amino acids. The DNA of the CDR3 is TGCGCCAGCAGCTTGGAAACTAGCGGGGGTATGAGGGCTAGCACAGATACGCAGTATTTT. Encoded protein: CASSLETSGGMRASTDTQYF.

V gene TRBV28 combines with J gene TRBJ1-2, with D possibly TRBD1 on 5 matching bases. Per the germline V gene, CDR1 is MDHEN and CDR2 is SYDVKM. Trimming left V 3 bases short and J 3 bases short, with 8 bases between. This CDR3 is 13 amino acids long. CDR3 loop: CASSFGAYYGYTF. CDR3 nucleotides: TGTGCCAGCAGTTTCGGGGCCTACTATGGCTACACCTTC.

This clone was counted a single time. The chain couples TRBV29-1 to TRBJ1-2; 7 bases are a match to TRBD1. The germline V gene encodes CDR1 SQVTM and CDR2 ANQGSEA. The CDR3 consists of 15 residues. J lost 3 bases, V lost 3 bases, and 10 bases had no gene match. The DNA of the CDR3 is TGCAGCGTTGATTCCGGCTCAGGGGGAGACTATGGCTACACCTTC. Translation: CSVDSGSGGDYGYTF.

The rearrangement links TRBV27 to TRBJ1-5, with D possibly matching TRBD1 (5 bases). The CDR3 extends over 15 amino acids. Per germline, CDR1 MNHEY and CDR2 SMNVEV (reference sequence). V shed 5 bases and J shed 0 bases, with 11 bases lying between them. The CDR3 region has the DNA TGTGCCAGCAGTCCAAGACAGCCTAGCAATCAGCCCCAGCATTTT. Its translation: CASSPRQPSNQPQHF.

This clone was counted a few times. The CDR3 loop is CASFPGWGDGTDTQYF. The CDR3 DNA reads as TGCGCCAGCTTCCCTGGGTGGGGAGATGGGACAGATACGCAGTATTTT. The chain carries TRBV5-1 and TRBJ2-3, with D perhaps matching TRBD2 (5 bases). This CDR3 contains 16 residues. Deletions cut 7 bases from V and 3 bases from J, with 21 bases between. The V gene's germline CDR1 is SGHRS and CDR2 YFSETQ.

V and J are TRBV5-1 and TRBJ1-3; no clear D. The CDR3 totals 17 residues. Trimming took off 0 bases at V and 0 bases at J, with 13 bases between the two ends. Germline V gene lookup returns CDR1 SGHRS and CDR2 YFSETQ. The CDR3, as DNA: TGCGCCAGCAGCTTGGATCTCAGCCCTTACTCTGGAAACACCATATATTTT. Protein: CASSLDLSPYSGNTIYF.

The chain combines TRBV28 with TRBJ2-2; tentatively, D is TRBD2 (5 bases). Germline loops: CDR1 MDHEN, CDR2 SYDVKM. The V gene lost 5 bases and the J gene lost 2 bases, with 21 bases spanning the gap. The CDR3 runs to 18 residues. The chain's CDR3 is CASSTGLLRVLNTGELFF. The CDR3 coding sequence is TGTGCCAGCAGTACCGGACTCCTAAGGGTCCTTAACACCGGGGAGCTGTTTTTT.

The DNA for the CDR3 is TGTGCCAGCAGCGTAGCTACGTCCGGACAGGGGGGAGTTGAGCAGTACTTC. As protein: CASSVATSGQGGVEQYF. This rearrangement joins TRBV9 to TRBJ2-7, with 10 positions matching TRBD1. The CDR3 sequence is 17 residues long. Germline V lookup: CDR1 SGDLS, CDR2 YYNGEE. The ends lost 0 bases at V and 7 bases at J; junction bases unmatched: 13.

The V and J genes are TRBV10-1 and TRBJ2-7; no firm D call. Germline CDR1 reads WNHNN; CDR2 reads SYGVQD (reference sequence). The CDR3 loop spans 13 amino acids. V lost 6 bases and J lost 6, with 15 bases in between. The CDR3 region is CASSAFSSTEQYF. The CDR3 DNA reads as TGCGCCAGCAGCGCCTTTAGCTCTACCGAGCAGTACTTC.

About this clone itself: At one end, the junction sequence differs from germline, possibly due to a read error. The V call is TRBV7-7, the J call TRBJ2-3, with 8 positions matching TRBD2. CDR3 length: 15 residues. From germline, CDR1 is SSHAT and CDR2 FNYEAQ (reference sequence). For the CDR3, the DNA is TGTGCTAGCAGCTTAGCGGGACTAGGGTCAGATACGCAGTATTTT. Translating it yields CASSLAGLGSDTQYF. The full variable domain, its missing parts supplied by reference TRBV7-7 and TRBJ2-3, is GAGVSQSPRYKVTKRGQDVTLRCDPISSHATLYWYQQALGQGPEFLTYFNYEAQPDKSGLPSDRFSAERPEGSISTLTIQRTEQRDSAMYRCASSLAGLGSDTQYFGPGTRLTVL.

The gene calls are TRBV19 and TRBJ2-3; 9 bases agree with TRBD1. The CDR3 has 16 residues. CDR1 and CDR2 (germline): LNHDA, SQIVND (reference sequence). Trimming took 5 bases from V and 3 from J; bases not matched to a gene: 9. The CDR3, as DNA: TGTGCCAGTAGTCCCACTCGAGGGACAGGGACAGATACGCAGTATTTT. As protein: CASSPTRGTGTDTQYF.

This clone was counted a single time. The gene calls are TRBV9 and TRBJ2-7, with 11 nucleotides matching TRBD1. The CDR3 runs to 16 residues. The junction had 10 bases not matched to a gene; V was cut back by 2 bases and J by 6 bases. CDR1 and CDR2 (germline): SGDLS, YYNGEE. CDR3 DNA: TGTGCCAGCAGCGTTTCTCCGGGACAGGGGGGTGGCGAGCAGTACTTC. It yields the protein CASSVSPGQGGGEQYF.

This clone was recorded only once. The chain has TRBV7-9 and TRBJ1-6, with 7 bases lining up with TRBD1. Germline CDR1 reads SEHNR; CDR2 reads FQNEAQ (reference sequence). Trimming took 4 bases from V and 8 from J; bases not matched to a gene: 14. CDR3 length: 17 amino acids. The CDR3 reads CASSSHDRDGVHSPLHF. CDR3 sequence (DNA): TGTGCCAGCAGCTCCCACGACAGGGACGGGGTCCATTCACCCCTCCACTTT. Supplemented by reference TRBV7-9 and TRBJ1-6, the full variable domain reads DTGVSQNPRHKITKRGQNVTFRCDPISEHNRLYWYRQTLGQGPEFLTYFQNEAQLEKSRLLSDRFSAERPKGSFSTLEIQRTEQGDSAMYLCASSSHDRDGVHSPLHFGNGTRLTVT.

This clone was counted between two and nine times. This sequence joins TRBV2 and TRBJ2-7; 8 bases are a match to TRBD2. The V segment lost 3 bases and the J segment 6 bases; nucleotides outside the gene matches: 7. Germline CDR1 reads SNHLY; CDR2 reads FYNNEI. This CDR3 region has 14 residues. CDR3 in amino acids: CASSEAGGRGEQYF. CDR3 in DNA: TGTGCCAGCAGTGAGGCGGGAGGCCGGGGCGAGCAGTACTTC.